Below are 7 T cell receptor beta chains sequenced from a single sample in a study of T cell repertoires in ileal Crohn's disease. Some clones are missing from TCRdb's copy, which holds only in-frame ones; the method was immunoSEQ multiplex PCR. The sample contains over 9,000 clones, 70% to 80% of which appear only once. Time point specified: neoterminal ileum biopsy at postoperative endoscopy, about 6 months after surgery. Material: ileal tissue. The source of these receptors is an adult with Crohn's disease.

The V gene is TRBV10-3, the J gene TRBJ1-1; D perhaps matches TRBD1 (5 bases). This CDR3 is built from 16 residues. CDR1 ENHRY and CDR2 SYGVKD come from the germline V gene. Trimming removed 2 bases at V and 0 bases at J, with 13 bases between. CDR3 protein: CAISEGFRGMNTEAFF. The CDR3 region has the DNA TGTGCCATCAGTGAGGGTTTTAGGGGAATGAACACTGAAGCTTTCTTT.

This chain joins TRBV18 and TRBJ2-1; the match to TRBD1 covers 10 bases. The germline V gene encodes CDR1 KGHSH and CDR2 LQKENI. CDR3 length: 16 residues. Trimming cost V 2 bases and J 2 bases; bases outside gene matches: 3. The CDR3 bases are TGTGCCAGCTCACCAGGACAGGGGGGGACCTACAATGAGCAGTTCTTC. It specifies CASSPGQGGTYNEQFF.

This clone was recorded a few times. For the CDR3, the DNA is TGTGCCAGCAGCTTATTGACAGGTGGGTTGTACAATGAGCAGTTCTTC. It is translated as CASSLLTGGLYNEQFF. V gene TRBV7-8 combines with J gene TRBJ2-1, with D perhaps matching TRBD1 (6 bases). Trimming removed 2 bases from V and 4 bases from J, with 15 bases in between. This CDR3 spans 16 amino acids. Per germline, CDR1 SGHVS and CDR2 FQNEAQ.

The rearrangement joins TRBV19 to TRBJ1-6, with D perhaps matching TRBD1 (5 bases). The CDR3 is 17 residues long. Trimming stripped 5 bases from V and 5 bases from J, with 19 bases between. Germline CDR1 reads LNHDA; CDR2 reads SQIVND (reference sequence). CDR3 in amino acids: CASSLAGLSKNNSPLHF. The CDR3 bases are TGTGCCAGTAGTCTTGCAGGGCTCTCTAAAAATAATTCACCCCTCCACTTT.

V gene TRBV2 combines with J gene TRBJ1-5; 7 bases are a match to TRBD1. Unmatched junction bases numbered 5, after V lost 4 bases and J lost 2 bases. The CDR3 has 15 residues. Germline assignment: CDR1 SNHLY and CDR2 FYNNEI. The CDR3 nucleotides are TGTGCCAGCAGTGGGGATGGACAGGGCAATCAGCCCCAGCATTTT. It yields the protein CASSGDGQGNQPQHF.

This clone turned up a few times. The chain is built from TRBV6-5 and TRBJ1-5; a possible D gene is TRBD1 (6 bases). Germline CDR1 reads MNHEY; CDR2 reads SVGAGI. The CDR3 has 13 amino acids. V gave up 10 bases and J gave up 4 bases, with 14 bases separating them. The CDR3 DNA is TGTGCCACCGGGGGGCTAAAAAATCAGCCCCAGCATTTT. Its translation: CATGGLKNQPQHF.

The gene calls are TRBV7-6 and TRBJ1-1; TRBD1 aligns across 7 bases. The CDR3 is 16 amino acids. Germline lookup yields CDR1 SGHVS and CDR2 FNYEAQ. J was trimmed by 1 base and V by 3 bases; bases with no gene match: 8. The CDR3 DNA sequence: TGTGCCAGCAGCTTTCCAAAGACAGGGACGAACACTGAAGCTTTCTTT. Residues: CASSFPKTGTNTEAFF. Full variable domain (outside the CDR3, taken from reference TRBV7-6 and TRBJ1-1): GAGVSQSPRYKVTKRGQDVALRCDPISGHVSLYWYRQALGQGPEFLTYFNYEAQQDKSGLPNDRFSAERPEGSISTLTIQRTEQRDSAMYRCASSFPKTGTNTEAFFGQGTRLTVV.